Each of the 9 T cell receptor beta chains below was sequenced from the same sample in a study of shared clonotypes between healthy human individuals. This table comes from immunoSEQ multiplex PCR, and its TCRdb copy is limited to in-frame clones, with some not included. The sample consists of some 1,100,000 clones, approximately 78% of them appearing once. Sequenced: memory CD4+ T cells from PBMCs. As for subset: CD45RA-negative fraction. The receptors stem from a man aged 18 to 29 in good health. Some clones in this sample may be carry-over from other donors' samples.

The chain employs TRBV2 and TRBJ1-2, with unresolved D. The germline V gene encodes CDR1 SNHLY and CDR2 FYNNEI. The V and J ends lost 4 bases and 2 bases respectively, with 8 bases between them. The CDR3 sequence is 13 residues long. The CDR3 DNA is TGTGCCAGCAGTGTGGCGACGAACTATGGCTACACCTTC. Translating it yields CASSVATNYGYTF. Drawing the rest from reference TRBV2 and TRBJ1-2, the complete variable domain is EPEVTQTPSHQVTQMGQEVILRCVPISNHLYFYWYRQILGQKVEFLVSFYNNEISEKSEIFDDQFSVERPDGSNFTLKIRSTKLEDSAMYFCASSVATNYGYTFGSGTRLTVV.

V usage is TRBV28 and J usage is TRBJ1-6, with TRBD1 as a possible D gene (6 bases). Trimming took off 2 bases at V and 4 bases at J, with 9 bases between the two ends. CDR3 length: 15 amino acids. Looked up from germline, CDR1 is MDHEN and CDR2 is SYDVKM. The CDR3 coding sequence is TGTGCCAGCAGTTTAACAGGGATATATAATTCACCCCTCCACTTT. Translated, it gives CASSLTGIYNSPLHF.

This chain links TRBV19 with TRBJ2-1; 11 bases are shared with TRBD2. Germline values: CDR1 LNHDA, CDR2 SQIVND (reference sequence). CDR3 size: 15 residues. J was trimmed by 12 bases and V by 4 bases; bases with no gene match: 11. The CDR3 loop is CASSTGTSGLTGQFF. The CDR3 DNA sequence: TGTGCCAGTAGTACTGGGACTAGCGGTCTTACGGGGCAGTTCTTC.

CDR3 residues: CRARGAFF. Here the CDR3 DNA reads TGCAGGGCACGTGGAGCTTTCTTT. The rearrangement links TRBV20-1 to TRBJ1-1; D not certain. The CDR3 consists of 8 residues. Germline lookup yields CDR1 DFQATT and CDR2 SNEGSKA (reference sequence).

The rearrangement joins TRBV29-1 to TRBJ1-4; D ambiguous. From germline, CDR1 is SQVTM and CDR2 ANQGSEA. V was clipped by 4 bases and J by 0 bases, with 6 bases between them. This CDR3 contains 13 residues. CDR3 sequence reads: CSVGWATNEKLFF. The CDR3 bases are TGCAGCGTTGGCTGGGCAACTAATGAAAAACTGTTTTTT.

V is TRBV11-2 and J is TRBJ2-3, with D possibly TRBD2 on 5 matching bases. This CDR3 is 16 amino acids long. In germline, CDR1 is SGHAT, CDR2 FQNNGV. The germline V and J ends were trimmed by 3 bases and 0 bases, with 13 bases remaining between them. In DNA, the CDR3 is TGTGCCAGCAGCTTTAGTGATCGGAGGAGCACAGATACGCAGTATTTT. Protein product: CASSFSDRRSTDTQYF. Full variable domain (missing parts from reference TRBV11-2 and TRBJ2-3): EAGVAQSPRYKIIEKRQSVAFWCNPISGHATLYWYQQILGQGPKLLIQFQNNGVVDDSQLPKDRFSAERLKGVDSTLKIQPAKLEDSAVYLCASSFSDRRSTDTQYFGPGTRLTVL.

In its sample, this clone was seen once. Other DNA sequences in the sample encode the same CDR3. The chain uses TRBV27 and TRBJ2-7; possibly TRBD1 for D (6 bases). V dropped 5 bases and J dropped 3 bases, with 11 bases sitting between them. The V gene's germline CDR1 is MNHEY and CDR2 SMNVEV (reference sequence). The CDR3 has 13 residues. The CDR3 DNA is TGTGCCAGCAGTCTAACAGGGAGCTACGAGCAGTACTTC. Residues: CASSLTGSYEQYF.

V gene TRBV4-3 combines with J gene TRBJ1-5; no clear D. CDR3 length: 18 residues. Trimming removed 0 bases at V and 0 bases at J, with 15 bases between. CDR1 and CDR2 from the germline V gene are LGHNA and YSLEER. CDR3: CASSQDWFSPYSNQPQHF. The DNA of the CDR3 is TGCGCCAGCAGCCAAGATTGGTTTTCCCCCTATAGCAATCAGCCCCAGCATTTT.

This sequence joins TRBV4-1 and TRBJ2-5, with a tentative D call TRBD2 (6 bases). Germline values: CDR1 MGHRA, CDR2 YSYEKL. The V gene lost 0 bases and the J gene lost 4 bases, with 15 bases spanning the gap. This CDR3 comprises 16 residues. CDR3 sequence: CASSQDPRWRGETQYF. The CDR3 bases are TGCGCCAGCAGCCAAGACCCCCGTTGGCGGGGAGAGACCCAGTACTTC.